Below are 25 T cell receptor beta chains sequenced from a single sample in a study of CD8+ T cells in alopecia areata. The sample's treatment: oral pan-JAK inhibitor, 5-10 mg twice daily. Extracted RNA was reverse transcribed into cDNA, the sequencing template. Assay used: immunoSEQ multiplex PCR; TCRdb lists only in-frame clones, some missing. The sample holds more than 150,000 clones; about 60% are singletons and the top ten take 10% to 15%. The input for sequencing was CD8+ T cells sorted from blood, taken at week 24, from a patient treated with tofacitinib. The receptors derive from a human donor with alopecia areata.

V gene TRBV5-6 combines with J gene TRBJ1-1; no reliable D call. Deletions cut 0 bases from V and 0 bases from J, with 6 bases between. In germline, CDR1 is SGHDT, CDR2 YYEEEE. CDR3 size: 14 residues. CDR3 protein: CASSLGSMNTEAFF. Written as DNA, the CDR3 is TGTGCCAGCAGCTTGGGGTCCATGAACACTGAAGCTTTCTTT.

The table lists this clone with a few counts. The gene calls are TRBV29-1 and TRBJ1-1; TRBD1 agrees at 7 bases. Looked up from germline, CDR1 is SQVTM and CDR2 is ANQGSEA. After removal of 7 bases from V and 3 bases from J, the junction contained 5 bases not matched to a gene. The CDR3 loop spans 12 amino acids. CDR3 region: CSAWDSDTEAFF. In DNA form, the CDR3 reads TGCAGCGCCTGGGACAGCGACACTGAAGCTTTCTTT.

In the case of this clone: Different DNA sequences within this sample yield the same CDR3. This chain connects TRBV7-8 to TRBJ2-2; D not resolved. Germline values: CDR1 SGHVS, CDR2 FQNEAQ. CDR3 length: 11 amino acids. V lost 3 bases to trimming and J lost 7 bases, with 3 bases between them. This CDR3 is CASSLVGELFF. The CDR3 bases are TGTGCCAGCAGCTTGGTCGGGGAGCTGTTTTTT.

This clone has more than one count but fewer than ten. J is TRBJ1-2 and V is TRBV29-1; perhaps TRBD1 as D (5 bases). CDR1 and CDR2 (germline): SQVTM, ANQGSEA. The CDR3 is made up of 11 amino acids. The V and J ends lost 6 bases and 4 bases respectively, with 9 bases between them. CDR3 sequence: CSVGRVYGYTF. CDR3 coding DNA: TGCAGCGTGGGACGTGTCTATGGCTACACCTTC.

The chain links TRBV30 to TRBJ2-7; TRBD1 agrees at 11 bases. Trimming at V came to 2 bases and at J to 4 bases, leaving 4 bases not matched to a gene. The CDR3 is 14 amino acids. CDR1 is GTSNPN, CDR2 SVGIG, per germline (reference sequence). CDR3 sequence reads: CAWSFGQGAYEQYF. The CDR3 DNA is TGTGCCTGGAGTTTCGGACAGGGGGCTTACGAGCAGTACTTC.

This clone was counted a few times. This chain links TRBV15 with TRBJ2-2; D is ambiguous. V was clipped by 6 bases and J by 7 bases, with 9 bases between them. The CDR3 loop spans 12 amino acids. Per germline, CDR1 LNHNV and CDR2 YYDKDF (reference sequence). CDR3 sequence reads: CATSPRVGELFF. CDR3 nucleotide sequence: TGTGCCACCAGTCCCCGCGTCGGGGAGCTGTTTTTT.

The chain employs TRBV15 and TRBJ2-3; 8 bases line up with TRBD2. V shed 0 bases, J shed 2 bases, and the junction held 4 bases outside the gene matches. CDR1 is LNHNV and CDR2 is YYDKDF in the germline V gene (reference sequence). The CDR3 runs to 16 residues. The CDR3 bases are TGTGCCACCAGCAGAGAAAGCGGGGGACCCACAGATACGCAGTATTTT. Its protein product is CATSRESGGPTDTQYF.

The rearrangement joins TRBV30 to TRBJ1-2; D perhaps matches TRBD1 (5 bases). CDR1 is GTSNPN, CDR2 SVGIG, per germline (reference sequence). Trimming cost V 6 bases and J 1 base, with 15 bases left between them. The CDR3 is 14 amino acids. The CDR3 nucleotides read TGTGCCTGCGCCCCAAGGGACGGTAACTATGGCTACACCTTC. Residues: CACAPRDGNYGYTF. Full variable domain (missing parts from reference TRBV30 and TRBJ1-2): SQTIHQWPATLVQPVGSPLSLECTVEGTSNPNLYWYRQAAGRGLQLLFYSVGIGQISSEVPQNLSASRPQDRQFILSSKKLLLSDSGFYLCACAPRDGNYGYTFGSGTRLTVV.

The chain carries TRBV15 and TRBJ1-4; D is unresolved. With 0 bases removed from V and 5 bases from J, the gap between germline ends came to 10 bases. Per germline, CDR1 LNHNV and CDR2 YYDKDF (reference sequence). There are 15 residues in the CDR3. The CDR3, as DNA: TGTGCCACCAGCAGAGATCGGGCCGGCAATGAAAAACTGTTTTTT. Protein product: CATSRDRAGNEKLFF.

This sequence joins TRBV13 and TRBJ2-3, with 7 bases identical to TRBD1. Losses at the gene ends were 4 bases for V and 3 bases for J; bases not matched to a gene: 4. Per germline, CDR1 PRHDT and CDR2 FYEKMQ (reference sequence). The CDR3 runs 14 residues. CDR3 amino acids: CASSSGQMTDTQYF. The DNA of the CDR3 is TGTGCCAGCAGCTCGGGACAGATGACAGATACGCAGTATTTT. The full variable domain, rest sourced from reference TRBV13 and TRBJ2-3, is AAGVIQSPRHLIKEKRETATLKCYPIPRHDTVYWYQQGPGQDPQFLISFYEKMQSDKGSIPDRFSAQQFSDYHSELNMSSLELGDSALYFCASSSGQMTDTQYFGPGTRLTVL.

The genes are TRBV11-2 and TRBJ1-2; tentatively, D is TRBD1 (5 bases). The V and J ends lost 1 base and 7 bases respectively, with 10 bases between them. Germline CDR1 and CDR2: SGHAT and FQNNGV. The CDR3 runs 13 residues. CDR3 DNA: TGTGCCAGCAGCTTAGTTGGAGGGGCTGGCTACACCTTC. Translated, it gives CASSLVGGAGYTF.

This rearrangement joins TRBV30 to TRBJ1-2; D is undetermined. V gave up 3 bases and J gave up 4 bases, with 9 bases separating them. CDR1 and CDR2 from the germline V gene are GTSNPN and SVGIG (reference sequence). This CDR3 region has 12 residues. CDR3 in DNA: TGTGCCTGGAGCTCAGGCAGCTATGGCTACACCTTC. Its protein product is CAWSSGSYGYTF. The full variable domain, with the rest looked up from reference TRBV30 and TRBJ1-2, is SQTIHQWPATLVQPVGSPLSLECTVEGTSNPNLYWYRQAAGRGLQLLFYSVGIGQISSEVPQNLSASRPQDRQFILSSKKLLLSDSGFYLCAWSSGSYGYTFGSGTRLTVV.

The chain uses TRBV6-5 and TRBJ2-1, with TRBD1 matching over 8 bases. Germline CDR1 MNHEY, CDR2 SVGAGI. The V segment lost 6 bases and the J segment 6 bases; nucleotides outside the gene matches: 10. This CDR3 contains 15 residues. CDR3 in DNA: TGTGCCAGCAGACGCGGGACAGGAATACGCAATGAGCAGTTCTTC. It specifies CASRRGTGIRNEQFF.

Turning to this clone: The identical CDR3 is also encoded by other nucleotide sequences in the sample. The chain is built from TRBV6-5 and TRBJ2-5; D is perhaps TRBD1 (6 bases). Germline V lookup: CDR1 MNHEY, CDR2 SVGAGI. Trimming took 0 bases from V and 2 from J, leaving 7 bases between them. The CDR3 extends over 14 amino acids. The CDR3 nucleotides read TGTGCCAGCAGTTACTCTGGGACACAAGAGACCCAGTACTTC. As protein: CASSYSGTQETQYF.

This clone was observed a few times. The V and J genes are TRBV13 and TRBJ2-7, with 7 bases fitting TRBD2. V was pared by 2 bases and J by 9 bases, with 13 bases of the junction left unmatched. The CDR3 consists of 15 residues. In germline, CDR1 is PRHDT, CDR2 FYEKMQ (reference sequence). CDR3 sequence reads: CASSLSGLTDSMQYF. The CDR3 nucleotides are TGTGCCAGCAGCTTATCGGGACTAACAGATTCGATGCAGTACTTC.

The CDR3 coding sequence is TGTGCCAGCAGTCCGTGGTCTGGCACTGAAGCTTTCTTT. Amino acids: CASSPWSGTEAFF. The rearrangement uses TRBV27 and TRBJ1-1; no reliable D call. The CDR3 loop spans 13 amino acids. V was shortened by 5 bases and J by 4 bases, with 11 bases between the two germline ends. The germline CDR1 and CDR2 sequences are MNHEY and SMNVEV (reference sequence).

The V gene is TRBV11-2, the J gene TRBJ2-5; the match to TRBD2 covers 8 bases. In germline, CDR1 is SGHAT, CDR2 FQNNGV. The CDR3 has 16 residues. V shed 0 bases and J 5 bases; nucleotides not matched to a gene: 8. As DNA, the CDR3 is TGTGCCAGCAGCTTAGACGGGACTAGTTATCTGGAGACCCAGTACTTC. It yields the protein CASSLDGTSYLETQYF.

The chain employs TRBV5-1 and TRBJ2-1; 7 bases map to TRBD1. This CDR3 has 18 residues. Losses at the gene ends were 3 bases for V and 5 bases for J; bases not matched to a gene: 17. CDR1 is SGHRS and CDR2 is YFSETQ in the germline V gene. The CDR3 DNA reads as TGCGCCAGCAGCTACAACCCTGAAAGTGAGGGACAGCACAATGAGCAGTTCTTC. This gives the protein CASSYNPESEGQHNEQFF. Complete variable domain (other parts from reference TRBV5-1 and TRBJ2-1): KAGVTQTPRYLIKTRGQQVTLSCSPISGHRSVSWYQQTPGQGLQFLFEYFSETQRNKGNFPGRFSGRQFSNSRSEMNVSTLELGDSALYLCASSYNPESEGQHNEQFFGPGTRLTVL.

As regards this clone: Germline is not matched at one junction end, which may reflect a read error. The rearrangement uses TRBV4-2 and TRBJ2-2; D is unclear. Germline V lookup: CDR1 LGHNA, CDR2 YNFKEQ. The CDR3 length is 13 residues. In nucleotides, the CDR3 is TGTGCCAGCAGCCAAGGAGGAGCGCCGGAGCTGTGTTTT. Encoded protein: CASSQGGAPELCF.

The chain joins TRBV5-6 to TRBJ2-2; D perhaps matches TRBD2 (6 bases). The CDR3 sequence is 15 residues long. V was trimmed by 3 bases and J by 5 bases, leaving 14 bases between them. CDR1 and CDR2 from the germline V gene are SGHDT and YYEEEE. CDR3 amino acids: CASSSGVPGTGELFF. In nucleotides, the CDR3 is TGTGCCAGCAGCTCGGGAGTTCCGGGAACCGGGGAGCTGTTTTTT. Full variable domain (rest looked up from reference TRBV5-6 and TRBJ2-2): DAGVTQSPTHLIKTRGQQVTLRCSPKSGHDTVSWYQQALGQGPQFIFQYYEEEERQRGNFPDRFSGHQFPNYSSELNVNALLLGDSALYLCASSSGVPGTGELFFGEGSRLTVL.

Only one count was recorded for this clone. The V and J genes are TRBV7-3 and TRBJ2-5; the D gene could be TRBD1 or TRBD2 (5 bases each). This CDR3 spans 15 amino acids. Germline assignment: CDR1 SGHTA and CDR2 FQGTGA. Between the trimmed V and J ends, which lost 0 bases and 5 bases, there was a span of 13 bases. CDR3 coding DNA: TGTGCCAGCAGCTTAACCCCCGGGGCCGGGGAGACCCAGTACTTC. Encoded protein: CASSLTPGAGETQYF.

The rearrangement links TRBV25-1 to TRBJ1-1; 7 bases match TRBD1. CDR3 length: 12 amino acids. Trimming removed 10 bases from V and 7 bases from J; junction bases left unmatched: 9. The germline gives CDR1 MGHDK, CDR2 SYGVNS. CDR3 region: CATEGAQSEAFF. In DNA, the CDR3 is TGTGCCACCGAGGGGGCACAGAGTGAAGCTTTCTTT.

The chain employs TRBV9 and TRBJ2-1, with 9 bases fitting TRBD2. This CDR3 spans 18 amino acids. Germline V gene lookup returns CDR1 SGDLS and CDR2 YYNGEE. J gave up 4 bases and V 4 bases, and 15 bases lay outside the gene matches. The CDR3 nucleotides read TGTGCCAGCAGCTCCGGGACAGCTCTAGCGGGGACGTACAATGAGCAGTTCTTC. This codes for CASSSGTALAGTYNEQFF.

There are a few counts of this clone. The chain has TRBV2 and TRBJ2-3; 7 nucleotides line up with TRBD1. This CDR3 region has 17 residues. The trim removed 8 bases at V and 1 base at J, leaving 15 bases unmatched. Germline V gives CDR1 SNHLY, CDR2 FYNNEI. The CDR3 spells CASSVDPTGPGTDTQYF. The CDR3 nucleotides read TGTGCCAGCTCAGTGGACCCGACAGGGCCAGGCACAGATACGCAGTATTTT.

This clone was counted once. The V gene is TRBV15, the J gene TRBJ1-2, with 8 bases fitting TRBD1. V lost 1 base and J lost 13; bases outside the gene matches: 14. The CDR3 has 15 amino acids. Germline V lookup: CDR1 LNHNV, CDR2 YYDKDF (reference sequence). The CDR3 loop is CATSRVTGTGIFCTF. CDR3 DNA sequence: TGTGCCACCAGCAGAGTTACCGGGACAGGTATTTTCTGCACCTTC.